This TCR beta chain was identified in a study of Graves' ophthalmopathy and Graves' hyperthyroidism. Study-level information: Stable hyperthyroid donors showed no ophthalmopathy during 18 months follow-up.

TCR beta CDR3 regions were amplified from RNA transcripts. Investigators did first-round RT-PCR with HTBI primers, then second-round multiplex PCR. TCRdb analysed the multiplex PCR reads with MiXCR anew, one entry per CDR3 protein. The table records over a million distinct CDR3 sequences, less than 45% of them present only once. For this clonotype: As yet, its antigen is unknown.

Diagnosis was based on clinical symptoms, serum thyroxine, TRAb, thyroid ultrasound and orbital computed tomography. Study conclusions and caveats: Classification of ophthalmopathy versus stable hyperthyroidism by a 13-signature model yielded around 88% sensitivity and around 77% specificity. Blood was where most expanded thyroid clonotypes above 0.001 frequency also turned up.

The V end was cut by 2 bases, the J end by 3 bases, with 8 bases between. This CDR3 has 14 residues. The germline gives CDR1 SGHTA, CDR2 FQGNSA. This chain joins TRBV7-2 and TRBJ2-1, with D possibly matching TRBD1 (5 bases). The specimen sequenced was peripheral blood or thyroid tissue (not recorded which). The sequence came from an adult man with Graves' hyperthyroidism. For the CDR3, the DNA is TGTGCCAGCAGCTTACCGACAGTCTACAATGAGCAGTTCTTC. This sequence encodes CASSLPTVYNEQFF.